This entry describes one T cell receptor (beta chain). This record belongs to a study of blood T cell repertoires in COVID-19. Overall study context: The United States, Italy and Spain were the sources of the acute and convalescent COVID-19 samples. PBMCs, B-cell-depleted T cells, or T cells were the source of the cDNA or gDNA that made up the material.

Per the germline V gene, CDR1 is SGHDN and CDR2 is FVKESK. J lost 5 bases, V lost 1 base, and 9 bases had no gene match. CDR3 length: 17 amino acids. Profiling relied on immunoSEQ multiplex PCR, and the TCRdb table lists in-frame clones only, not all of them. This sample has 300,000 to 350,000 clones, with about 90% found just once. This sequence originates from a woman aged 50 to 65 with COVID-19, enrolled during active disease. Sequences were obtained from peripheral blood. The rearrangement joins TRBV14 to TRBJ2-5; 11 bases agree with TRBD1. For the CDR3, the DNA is TGTGCCAGCAGCCAAGCCCAAGGACAGGGGGCTTGGGAGACCCAGTACTTC. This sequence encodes CASSQAQGQGAWETQYF.